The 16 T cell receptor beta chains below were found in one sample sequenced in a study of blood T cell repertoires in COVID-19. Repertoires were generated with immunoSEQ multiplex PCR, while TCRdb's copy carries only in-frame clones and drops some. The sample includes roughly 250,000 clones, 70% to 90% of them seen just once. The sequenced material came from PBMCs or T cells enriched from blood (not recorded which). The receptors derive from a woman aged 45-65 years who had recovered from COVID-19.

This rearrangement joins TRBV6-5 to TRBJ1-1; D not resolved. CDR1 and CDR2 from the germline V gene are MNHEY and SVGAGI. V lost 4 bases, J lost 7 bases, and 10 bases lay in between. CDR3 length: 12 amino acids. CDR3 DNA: TGTGCCAGCAGTTTGGTTCTCGGTGAAGCTTTCTTT. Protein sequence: CASSLVLGEAFF.

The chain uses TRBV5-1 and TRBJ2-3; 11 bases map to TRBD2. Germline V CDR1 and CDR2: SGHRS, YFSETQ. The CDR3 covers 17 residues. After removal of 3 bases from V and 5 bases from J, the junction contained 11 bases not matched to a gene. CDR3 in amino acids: CASSSGTSGSGRDTQYF. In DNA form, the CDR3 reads TGCGCCAGCAGCTCCGGGACTAGCGGTTCAGGTAGAGATACGCAGTATTTT. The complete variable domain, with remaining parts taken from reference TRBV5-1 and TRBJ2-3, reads KAGVTQTPRYLIKTRGQQVTLSCSPISGHRSVSWYQQTPGQGLQFLFEYFSETQRNKGNFPGRFSGRQFSNSRSEMNVSTLELGDSALYLCASSSGTSGSGRDTQYFGPGTRLTVL.

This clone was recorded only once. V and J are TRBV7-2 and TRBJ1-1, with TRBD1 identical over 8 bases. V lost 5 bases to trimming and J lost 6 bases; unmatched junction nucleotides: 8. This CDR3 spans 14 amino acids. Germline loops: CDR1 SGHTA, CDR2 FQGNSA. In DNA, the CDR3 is TGTGCCAGCAGCGCGACAGGGGTGTGGGCTGAAGCTTTCTTT. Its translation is CASSATGVWAEAFF.

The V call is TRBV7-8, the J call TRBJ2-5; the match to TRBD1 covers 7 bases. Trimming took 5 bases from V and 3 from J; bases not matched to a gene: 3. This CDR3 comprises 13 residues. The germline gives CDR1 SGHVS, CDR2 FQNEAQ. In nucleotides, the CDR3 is TGTGCCAGCAGCGCCGACAGGGAAGAGACCCAGTACTTC. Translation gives CASSADREETQYF. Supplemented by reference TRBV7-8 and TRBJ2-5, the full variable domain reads GAGVSQSPRYKVAKRGQDVALRCDPISGHVSLFWYQQALGQGPEFLTYFQNEAQLDKSGLPSDRFFAERPEGSVSTLKIQRTQQEDSAVYLCASSADREETQYFGPGTRLLVL.

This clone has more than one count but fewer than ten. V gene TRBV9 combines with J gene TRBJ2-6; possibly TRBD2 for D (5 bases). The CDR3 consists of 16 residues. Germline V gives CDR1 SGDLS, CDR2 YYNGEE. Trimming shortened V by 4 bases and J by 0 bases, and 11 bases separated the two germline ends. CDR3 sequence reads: CASSTRRGSGANVLTF. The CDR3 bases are TGTGCCAGCAGCACAAGACGGGGCTCTGGGGCCAACGTCCTGACTTTC. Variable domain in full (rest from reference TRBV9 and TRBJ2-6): DSGVTQTPKHLITATGQRVTLRCSPRSGDLSVYWYQQSLDQGLQFLIQYYNGEERAKGNILERFSAQQFPDLHSELNLSSLELGDSALYFCASSTRRGSGANVLTFGAGSRLTVL.

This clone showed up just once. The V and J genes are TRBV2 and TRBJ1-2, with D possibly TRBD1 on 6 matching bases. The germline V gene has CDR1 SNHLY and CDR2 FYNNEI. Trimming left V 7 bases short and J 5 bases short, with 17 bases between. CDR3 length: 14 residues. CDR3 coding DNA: TGTGCCAGCACCATGGGACGGGGGGCGTATGGCTACACCTTC. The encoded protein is CASTMGRGAYGYTF.

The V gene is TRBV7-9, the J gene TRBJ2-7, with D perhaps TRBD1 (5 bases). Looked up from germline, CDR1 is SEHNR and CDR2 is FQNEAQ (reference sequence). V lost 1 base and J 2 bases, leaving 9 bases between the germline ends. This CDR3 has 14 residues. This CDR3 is CASSLVRAPYEQYF. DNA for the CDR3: TGTGCCAGCAGCTTAGTCAGGGCCCCCTACGAGCAGTACTTC.

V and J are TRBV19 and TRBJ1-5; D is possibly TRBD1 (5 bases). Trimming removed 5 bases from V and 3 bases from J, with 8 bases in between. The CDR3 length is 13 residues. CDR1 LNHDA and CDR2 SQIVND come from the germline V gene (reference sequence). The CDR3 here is CASSGGDNQPQHF. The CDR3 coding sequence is TGTGCCAGTAGTGGAGGGGACAATCAGCCCCAGCATTTT.

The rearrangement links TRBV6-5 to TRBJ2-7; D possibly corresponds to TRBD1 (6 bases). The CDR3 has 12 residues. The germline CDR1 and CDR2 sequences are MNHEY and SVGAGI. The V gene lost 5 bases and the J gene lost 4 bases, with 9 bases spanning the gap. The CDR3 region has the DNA TGTGCCAGCAGTCCAGACAGGTACGAGCAGTACTTC. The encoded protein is CASSPDRYEQYF.

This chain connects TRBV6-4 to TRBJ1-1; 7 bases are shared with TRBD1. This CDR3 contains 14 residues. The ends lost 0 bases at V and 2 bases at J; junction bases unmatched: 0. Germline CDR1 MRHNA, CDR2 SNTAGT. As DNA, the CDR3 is TGTGCCAGCAGTGACTCAGGGGGCAACACTGAAGCTTTCTTT. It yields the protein CASSDSGGNTEAFF.

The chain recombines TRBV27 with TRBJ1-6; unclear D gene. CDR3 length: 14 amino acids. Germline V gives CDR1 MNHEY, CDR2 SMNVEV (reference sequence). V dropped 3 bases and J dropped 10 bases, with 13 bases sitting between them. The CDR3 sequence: CASSFSGNRSPLHF. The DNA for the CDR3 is TGTGCCAGCAGTTTTTCGGGGAATAGATCACCCCTCCACTTT.

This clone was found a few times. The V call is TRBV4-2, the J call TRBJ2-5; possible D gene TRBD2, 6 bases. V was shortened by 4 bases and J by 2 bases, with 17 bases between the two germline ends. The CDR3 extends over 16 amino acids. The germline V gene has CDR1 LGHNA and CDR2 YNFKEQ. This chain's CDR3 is CASSRGAGGGQETQYF. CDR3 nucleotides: TGTGCCAGCAGCCGCGGGGCAGGTGGCGGACAAGAGACCCAGTACTTC.

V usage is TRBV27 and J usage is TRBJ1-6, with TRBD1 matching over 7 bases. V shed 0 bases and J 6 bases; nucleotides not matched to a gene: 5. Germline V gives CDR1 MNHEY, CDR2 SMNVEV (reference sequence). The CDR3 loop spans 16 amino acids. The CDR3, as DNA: TGTGCCAGCAGTTTATCGATGGGACAGTCTAATTCACCCCTCCACTTT. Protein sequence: CASSLSMGQSNSPLHF.

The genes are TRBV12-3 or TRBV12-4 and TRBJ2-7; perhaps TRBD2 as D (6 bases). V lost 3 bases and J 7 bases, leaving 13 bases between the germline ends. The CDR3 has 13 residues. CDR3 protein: CASSFLPAGEQYF. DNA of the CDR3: TGTGCCAGCAGTTTTTTGCCCGCGGGGGAGCAGTACTTC.

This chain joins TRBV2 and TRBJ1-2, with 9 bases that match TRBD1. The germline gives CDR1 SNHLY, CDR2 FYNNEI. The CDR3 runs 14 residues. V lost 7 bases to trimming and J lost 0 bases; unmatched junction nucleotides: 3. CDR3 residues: CASTRQGANYGYTF. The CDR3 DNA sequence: TGTGCCAGCACTAGACAGGGGGCTAACTATGGCTACACCTTC.

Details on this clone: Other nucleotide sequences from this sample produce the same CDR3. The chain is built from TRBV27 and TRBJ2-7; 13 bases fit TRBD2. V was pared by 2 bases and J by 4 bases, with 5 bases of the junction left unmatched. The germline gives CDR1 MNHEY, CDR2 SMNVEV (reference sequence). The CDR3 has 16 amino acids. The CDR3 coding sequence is TGTGCCAGCAGTTTAAGCGGGACTAGCGGGAAATACGAGCAGTACTTC. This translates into CASSLSGTSGKYEQYF.